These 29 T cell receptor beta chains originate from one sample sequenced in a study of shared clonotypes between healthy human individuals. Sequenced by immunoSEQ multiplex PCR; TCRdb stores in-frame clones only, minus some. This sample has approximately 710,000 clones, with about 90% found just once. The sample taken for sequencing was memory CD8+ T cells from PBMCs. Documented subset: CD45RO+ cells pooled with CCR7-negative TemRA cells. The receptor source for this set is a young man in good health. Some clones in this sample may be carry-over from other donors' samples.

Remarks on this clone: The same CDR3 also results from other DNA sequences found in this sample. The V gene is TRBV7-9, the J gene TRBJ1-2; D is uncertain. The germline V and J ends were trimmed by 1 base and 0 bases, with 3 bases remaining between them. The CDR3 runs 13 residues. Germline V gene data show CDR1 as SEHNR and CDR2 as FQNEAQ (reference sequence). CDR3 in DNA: TGTGCCAGCAGCTTAGGGCCTAACTATGGCTACACCTTC. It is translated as CASSLGPNYGYTF.

The CDR3: CASSSRDGYYGYTF. CDR3 nucleotide sequence: TGTGCCAGCAGCTCCCGGGACGGCTACTATGGCTACACCTTC. The gene calls are TRBV7-3 and TRBJ1-2; D perhaps matches TRBD1 (5 bases). Germline V CDR1 and CDR2: SGHTA, FQGTGA. The CDR3 covers 14 residues. Trimming left V 4 bases short and J 3 bases short, with 12 bases between.

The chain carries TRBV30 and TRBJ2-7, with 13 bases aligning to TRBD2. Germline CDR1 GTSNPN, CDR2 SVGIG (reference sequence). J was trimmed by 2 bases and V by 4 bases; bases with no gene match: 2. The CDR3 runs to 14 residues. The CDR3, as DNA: TGTGCCTGGAAACTAGCGGGAGGGACCTACGAGCAGTACTTC. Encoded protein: CAWKLAGGTYEQYF. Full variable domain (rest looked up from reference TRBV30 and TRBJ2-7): SQTIHQWPATLVQPVGSPLSLECTVEGTSNPNLYWYRQAAGRGLQLLFYSVGIGQISSEVPQNLSASRPQDRQFILSSKKLLLSDSGFYLCAWKLAGGTYEQYFGPGTRLTVT.

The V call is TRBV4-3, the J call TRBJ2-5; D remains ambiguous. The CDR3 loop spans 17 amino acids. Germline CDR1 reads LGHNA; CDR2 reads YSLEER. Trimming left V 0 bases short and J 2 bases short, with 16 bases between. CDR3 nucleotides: TGCGCCAGCAGCCAAGAGGCAGCTGCCGAATTTCAAGAGACCCAGTACTTC. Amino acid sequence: CASSQEAAAEFQETQYF.

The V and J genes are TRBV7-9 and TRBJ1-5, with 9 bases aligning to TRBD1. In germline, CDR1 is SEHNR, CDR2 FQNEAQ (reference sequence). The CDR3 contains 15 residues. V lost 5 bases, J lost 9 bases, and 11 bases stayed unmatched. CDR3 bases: TGTGCCAGCAGCCAAGAGGGACAGGGTTGGTGGCCCCAGCATTTT. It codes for CASSQEGQGWWPQHF.

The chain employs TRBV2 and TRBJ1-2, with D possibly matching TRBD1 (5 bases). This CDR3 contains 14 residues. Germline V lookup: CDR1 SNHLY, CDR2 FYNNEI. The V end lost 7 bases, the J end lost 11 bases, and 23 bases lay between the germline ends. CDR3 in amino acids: CASTGQDPLVGYTF. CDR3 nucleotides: TGTGCCAGCACGGGGCAGGACCCCTTGGTTGGGTACACCTTC.

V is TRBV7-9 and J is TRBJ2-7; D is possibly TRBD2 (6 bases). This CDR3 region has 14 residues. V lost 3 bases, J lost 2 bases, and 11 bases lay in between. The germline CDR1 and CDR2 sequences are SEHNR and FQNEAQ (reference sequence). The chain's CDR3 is CASSLRESTYEQYF. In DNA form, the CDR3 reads TGTGCCAGCAGCTTGCGGGAATCAACCTACGAGCAGTACTTC.

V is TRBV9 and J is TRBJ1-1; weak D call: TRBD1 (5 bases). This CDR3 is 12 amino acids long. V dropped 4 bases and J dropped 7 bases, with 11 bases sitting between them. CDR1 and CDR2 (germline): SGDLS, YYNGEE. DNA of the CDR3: TGTGCCAGCAGCCCCAGGGTGGGTGAAGCTTTCTTT. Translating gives CASSPRVGEAFF.

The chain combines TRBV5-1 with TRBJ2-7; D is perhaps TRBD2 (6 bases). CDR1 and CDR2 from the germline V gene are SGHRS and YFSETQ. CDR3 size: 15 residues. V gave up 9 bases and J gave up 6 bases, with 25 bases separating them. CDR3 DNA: TGCGCCACCTCGATTCGTATCGCGGGAAGCGGCGAGCAGTACTTC. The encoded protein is CATSIRIAGSGEQYF.

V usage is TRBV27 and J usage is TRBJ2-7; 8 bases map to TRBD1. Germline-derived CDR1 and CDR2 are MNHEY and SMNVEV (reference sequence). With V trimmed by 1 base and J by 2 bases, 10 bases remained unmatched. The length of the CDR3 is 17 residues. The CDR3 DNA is TGTGCCAGCAGTTTATATAGCTTGACAGGGGAACCCTACGAGCAGTACTTC. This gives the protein CASSLYSLTGEPYEQYF.

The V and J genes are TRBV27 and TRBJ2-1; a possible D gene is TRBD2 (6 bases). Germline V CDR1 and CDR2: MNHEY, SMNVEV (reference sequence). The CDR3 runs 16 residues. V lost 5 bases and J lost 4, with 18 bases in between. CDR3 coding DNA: TGTGCCAGCAGTGCCCCCCCAGCGGGCCAGTACAATGAGCAGTTCTTC. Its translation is CASSAPPAGQYNEQFF.

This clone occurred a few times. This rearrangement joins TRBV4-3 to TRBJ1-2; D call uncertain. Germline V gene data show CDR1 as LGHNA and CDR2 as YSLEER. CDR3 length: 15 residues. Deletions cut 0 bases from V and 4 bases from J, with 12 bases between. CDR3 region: CASSQEVQSIYGYTF. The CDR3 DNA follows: TGCGCCAGCAGCCAAGAAGTACAGAGCATCTATGGCTACACCTTC.

The chain's CDR3 is CASSRGREAFF. CDR3 DNA: TGTGCCAGCAGCCGGGGCAGGGAAGCTTTCTTT. The genes are TRBV5-4 and TRBJ1-1; D is possibly TRBD1 (5 bases). V lost 4 bases, J lost 8 bases, and 9 bases lay in between. This CDR3 is 11 amino acids long. Germline V gene lookup returns CDR1 SGHNT and CDR2 YYREEE (reference sequence).

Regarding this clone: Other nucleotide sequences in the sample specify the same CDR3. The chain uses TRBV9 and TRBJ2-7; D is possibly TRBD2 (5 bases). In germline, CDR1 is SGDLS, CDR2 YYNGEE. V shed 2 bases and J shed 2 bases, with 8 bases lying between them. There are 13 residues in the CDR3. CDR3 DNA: TGTGCCAGCAGCGTGTCCGGGACCTACGAGCAGTACTTC. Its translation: CASSVSGTYEQYF.

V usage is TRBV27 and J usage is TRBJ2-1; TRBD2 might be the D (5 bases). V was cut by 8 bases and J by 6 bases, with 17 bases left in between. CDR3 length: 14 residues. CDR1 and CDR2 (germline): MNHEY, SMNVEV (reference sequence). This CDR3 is CASCGQRARNEQFF. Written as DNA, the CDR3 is TGTGCCAGCTGTGGGCAGAGGGCCCGCAATGAGCAGTTCTTC.

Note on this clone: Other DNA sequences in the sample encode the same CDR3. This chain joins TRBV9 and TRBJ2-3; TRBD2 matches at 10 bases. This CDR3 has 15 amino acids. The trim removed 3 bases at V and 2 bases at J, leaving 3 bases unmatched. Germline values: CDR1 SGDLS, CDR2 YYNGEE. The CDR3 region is CASSAGLADTDTQYF. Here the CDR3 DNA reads TGTGCCAGCAGCGCCGGACTAGCGGACACAGATACGCAGTATTTT.

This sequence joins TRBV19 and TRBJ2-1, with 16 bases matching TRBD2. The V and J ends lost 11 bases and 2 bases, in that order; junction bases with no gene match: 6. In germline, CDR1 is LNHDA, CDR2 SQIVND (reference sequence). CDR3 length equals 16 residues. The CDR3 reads CAVGTSGRAAYNEQFF. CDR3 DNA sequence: TGTGCCGTGGGGACTAGCGGGAGGGCCGCCTACAATGAGCAGTTCTTC.

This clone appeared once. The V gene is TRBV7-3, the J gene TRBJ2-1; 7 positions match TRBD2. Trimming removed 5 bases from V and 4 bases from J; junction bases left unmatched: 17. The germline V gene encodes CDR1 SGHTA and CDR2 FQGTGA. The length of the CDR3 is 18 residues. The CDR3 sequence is CASSPQPSGRLIYNEQFF. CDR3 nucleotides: TGTGCCAGCAGCCCCCAACCTAGCGGCCGTTTAATTTACAATGAGCAGTTCTTC.

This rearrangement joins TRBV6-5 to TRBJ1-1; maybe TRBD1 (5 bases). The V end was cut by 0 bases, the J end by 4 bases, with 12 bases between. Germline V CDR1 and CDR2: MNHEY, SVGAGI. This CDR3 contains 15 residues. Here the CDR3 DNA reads TGTGCCAGCAGTTACTCTAGATGGGGGAGCACTGAAGCTTTCTTT. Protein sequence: CASSYSRWGSTEAFF.

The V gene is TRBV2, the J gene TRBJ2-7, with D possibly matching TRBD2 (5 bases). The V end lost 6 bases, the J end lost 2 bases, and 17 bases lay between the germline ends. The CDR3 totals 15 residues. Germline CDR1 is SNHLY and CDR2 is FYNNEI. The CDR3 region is CASRKRMGSTYEQYF. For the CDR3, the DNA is TGTGCCAGCAGAAAGCGGATGGGCAGTACCTACGAGCAGTACTTC.

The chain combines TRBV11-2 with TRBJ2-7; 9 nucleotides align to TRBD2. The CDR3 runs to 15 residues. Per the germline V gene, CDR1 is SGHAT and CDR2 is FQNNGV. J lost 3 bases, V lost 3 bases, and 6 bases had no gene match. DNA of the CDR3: TGTGCCAGCAGCTTTGTTAGCGGGAGCGGCTACGAGCAGTACTTC. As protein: CASSFVSGSGYEQYF.

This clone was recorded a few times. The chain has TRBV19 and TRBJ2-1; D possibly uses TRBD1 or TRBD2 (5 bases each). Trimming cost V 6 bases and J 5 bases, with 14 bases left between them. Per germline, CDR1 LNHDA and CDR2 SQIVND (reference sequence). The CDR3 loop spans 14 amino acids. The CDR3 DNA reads TGTGCCAGTAGACCGGGACCGAGGAACAATGAGCAGTTCTTC. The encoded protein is CASRPGPRNNEQFF.

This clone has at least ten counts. The CDR3 sequence is CASSSPGQGAFEQYF. CDR3 nucleotides: TGTGCCAGCAGTTCTCCGGGACAGGGGGCATTCGAGCAGTACTTC. The V and J genes are TRBV27 and TRBJ2-7; 12 bases are a match to TRBD1. Germline V CDR1 and CDR2: MNHEY, SMNVEV (reference sequence). The V and J ends lost 4 bases and 6 bases, in that order; junction bases with no gene match: 7. This CDR3 comprises 15 residues.

This CDR3 reads CASTPGGAYGYTF. Written as DNA, the CDR3 is TGTGCTAGTACCCCTGGGGGGGCATATGGCTACACCTTC. The chain uses TRBV12-5 and TRBJ1-2; possible D gene TRBD1, 6 bases. Trimming took 8 bases from V and 5 from J, leaving 15 bases between them. This CDR3 contains 13 residues. In germline, CDR1 is LGHNT, CDR2 FRNRAP.

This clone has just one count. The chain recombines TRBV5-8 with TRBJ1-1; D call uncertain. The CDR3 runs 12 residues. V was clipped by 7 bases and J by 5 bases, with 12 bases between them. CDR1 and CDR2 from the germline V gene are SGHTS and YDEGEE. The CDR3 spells CASPEVKTEAFF. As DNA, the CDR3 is TGTGCCAGCCCCGAAGTTAAGACTGAAGCTTTCTTT.

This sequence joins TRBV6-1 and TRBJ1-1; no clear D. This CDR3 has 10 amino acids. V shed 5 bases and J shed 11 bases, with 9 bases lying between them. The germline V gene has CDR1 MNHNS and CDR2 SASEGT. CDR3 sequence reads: CASSLGGAFF. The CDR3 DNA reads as TGTGCCAGCAGTTTGGGTGGGGCTTTCTTT.

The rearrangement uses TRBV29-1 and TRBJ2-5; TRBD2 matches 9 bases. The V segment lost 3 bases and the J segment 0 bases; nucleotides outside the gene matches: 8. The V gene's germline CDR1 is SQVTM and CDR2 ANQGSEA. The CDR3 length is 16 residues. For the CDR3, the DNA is TGCAGCGTTGATCCCCTAGCGGGAACCAACCAAGAGACCCAGTACTTC. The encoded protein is CSVDPLAGTNQETQYF.

The CDR3: CASSFGAVETQYF. DNA of the CDR3: TGTGCCAGCAGCTTCGGAGCGGTCGAGACCCAGTACTTC. The chain has TRBV5-6 and TRBJ2-5; maybe TRBD2 (5 bases). The CDR3 loop spans 13 amino acids. V lost 2 bases to trimming and J lost 5 bases, with 10 bases between them. Germline assignment: CDR1 SGHDT and CDR2 YYEEEE.

The CDR3 loop is CASSIVTGLNEQFF. The CDR3 nucleotides are TGTGCCAGTAGTATTGTGACAGGGTTGAATGAGCAGTTCTTC. The V call is TRBV19, the J call TRBJ2-1; 7 bases are shared with TRBD1. J gave up 7 bases and V 3 bases, and 6 bases lay outside the gene matches. From germline, CDR1 is LNHDA and CDR2 SQIVND (reference sequence). The CDR3 contains 14 residues.